The TCR beta chain under discussion was sequenced for a study of cytomegalovirus exposure and HLA in healthy donors. Findings and caveats of the study: Data from an earlier analysis indicated that most TCR beta V segments were productive either about 87% or about 30% of the time.

60 Vbeta and 13 Jbeta primers were used in PCR. Profiled with immunoSEQ multiplex PCR; TCRdb holds only in-frame clones, not every one. This table holds about 200,000 clones, around four fifths found once. Germline loops: CDR1 MGHRA, CDR2 YSYEKL. The CDR3 sequence is 17 residues long. V was clipped by 4 bases and J by 4 bases; unmatched bases: 11. For this clone: What it binds is not known.

The chain is built from TRBV4-1 and TRBJ2-5; 11 nucleotides match TRBD2. Sequenced input: PBMCs. The clonotype was recovered from a woman between 35 and 50 years old in good health and CMV-seronegative. CDR3 loop: CASSPTELAGVSETQYF. The CDR3 coding sequence is TGCGCCAGCAGCCCGACTGAACTAGCGGGAGTATCAGAGACCCAGTACTTC.